This record concerns one T cell receptor beta chain sequence. Its antigen is not known. TCRdb reprocessed the RT-PCR reads via MiXCR and lists one record per CDR3 protein. Found here are a few hundred thousand distinct CDR3 sequences, roughly 11% of them singletons; the top ten hold about 12%. CDR1 and CDR2 from the germline V gene are ENHRY and SYGVKD. The CDR3 spans 16 residues. The V and J ends lost 6 bases and 3 bases, in that order; junction bases with no gene match: 3. These data belong to a study of response to subunit inactivated influenza vaccine. Findings of the study overall: With each seasonal influenza vaccination, the authors suggested, few new T cells are recruited.

The origin of this receptor is a man between 45 and 60 years old who received an inactivated influenza vaccine. The chain combines TRBV10-3 with TRBJ2-3; 16 nucleotides agree with TRBD2. This material consisted of PBMCs from blood, taken roughly 48 days after vaccination. The CDR3 reads CAISGTSGGATDTQYF. In nucleotides, the CDR3 is TGTGCCATCAGCGGGACTAGCGGGGGGGCTACAGATACGCAGTATTTT.